The present T cell receptor (beta chain) was sequenced within a study of blood T cell repertoires in COVID-19. At the level of the study: The United States, Italy and Spain supplied acute and convalescent COVID-19 samples. The analysed material was cDNA or gDNA that came from T cells, B-cell-depleted T cells, or PBMCs.

Regarding this clone: One end of the junction varies from germline; a read error may be responsible.

Looked up from germline, CDR1 is KGHSH and CDR2 is LQKENI. There are 17 residues in the CDR3. In the original analysis: Scientists estimated how many nucleated cells there were by amplifying reference gene primers. The repertoire was sequenced with immunoSEQ multiplex PCR; TCRdb's copy has only in-frame clones and lacks some. For V, J and clone size, that table is used; D and trimming come from the DNA. The table has around 100,000 clones, about 91% seen once; the top ten hold less than 4.5%. What was sequenced was peripheral blood. This sequence originates from a human donor in a cohort sampled during active COVID-19. The V gene is TRBV18, the J gene TRBJ2-7; 7 bases are shared with TRBD1. The CDR3: CASSPPRGGHNTYEQYF. CDR3 DNA: TGTGCCAGCTCTCCACCTCGAGGGGGCCATAACACCTACGAGCAGTACTTC.